One and the same sample provided the 4 T cell receptor beta chains below, sequenced in a study of blood T cell repertoires in COVID-19. This table comes from immunoSEQ multiplex PCR, and its TCRdb copy is limited to in-frame clones, with some not included. Among about 220,000 clones listed, 86% were seen once. The source material was PBMCs or T cells enriched from blood (not recorded which). The receptors shown here come from a woman between 35 and 50 years old with acute COVID-19.

This chain links TRBV25-1 with TRBJ2-2; D is possibly TRBD1 (5 bases). The CDR3 spans 17 residues. Trimming took off 7 bases at V and 1 base at J, with 19 bases between the two ends. Germline CDR1 is MGHDK and CDR2 is SYGVNS. The CDR3 reads CASTEKPDTGNTGELFF. The CDR3 nucleotides are TGTGCCAGCACCGAGAAACCTGATACAGGGAACACCGGGGAGCTGTTTTTT.

The chain combines TRBV10-3 with TRBJ1-2; 8 bases align to TRBD1. Germline loops: CDR1 ENHRY, CDR2 SYGVKD. V gave up 5 bases and J gave up 4 bases; unmatched junction bases: 3. The CDR3 has 13 amino acids. The CDR3 bases are TGTGCCATCAGTCTGGACAGGGTCTATGGCTACACCTTC. Translating gives CAISLDRVYGYTF.

The rearrangement links TRBV19 to TRBJ2-2; maybe TRBD1 (6 bases). The CDR3 runs 13 residues. Trimming stripped 3 bases from V and 6 bases from J, with 8 bases between. Germline CDR1 and CDR2: LNHDA and SQIVND (reference sequence). This CDR3 reads CASSIRGSGELFF. Written as DNA, the CDR3 is TGTGCCAGTAGTATCAGGGGTTCCGGGGAGCTGTTTTTT. The variable domain in full, with the rest retrieved from reference TRBV19 and TRBJ2-2, is DGGITQSPKYLFRKEGQNVTLSCEQNLNHDAMYWYRQDPGQGLRLIYYSQIVNDFQKGDIAEGYSVSREKKESFPLTVTSAQKNPTAFYLCASSIRGSGELFFGEGSRLTVL.

This chain joins TRBV19 and TRBJ1-2; 11 bases line up with TRBD1. Trimming at V came to 6 bases and at J to 5 bases, leaving 5 bases not matched to a gene. CDR1 is LNHDA and CDR2 is SQIVND in the germline V gene (reference sequence). The CDR3 is 14 amino acids. DNA for the CDR3: TGTGCCAGTAGATGGACAGGGGGCTCTTATGGCTACACCTTC. This encodes CASRWTGGSYGYTF. The full variable domain, in which reference TRBV19 and TRBJ1-2 provide the parts outside the CDR3, is DGGITQSPKYLFRKEGQNVTLSCEQNLNHDAMYWYRQDPGQGLRLIYYSQIVNDFQKGDIAEGYSVSREKKESFPLTVTSAQKNPTAFYLCASRWTGGSYGYTFGSGTRLTVV.